Only a few counts were recorded for the clone carrying this T cell receptor (beta chain). Its matching antigen is unknown. The data were obtained in a study of T cell responses to AZD1222 COVID-19 vaccine. The overall study: Both about-4-week and about-12-week second-dose recipients were combined. Findings and caveats of the study: Only a handful of AZD1222 recipients tested seropositive at baseline.

Libraries were prepared by immunoSEQ multiplex PCR; TCRdb keeps only in-frame clonotypes and omits some of them. The sample contains 110,000 to 150,000 clones, 80% to 90% of which appear only once. The V gene lost 1 base and the J gene lost 3 bases, with 15 bases spanning the gap. This CDR3 comprises 17 residues. Germline V gene data show CDR1 as LGHDT and CDR2 as YNNKEL (reference sequence). The material sequenced was peripheral blood, taken on day 0 of AZD1222 vaccination. J is TRBJ2-2 and V is TRBV3-1 (or the pseudogene TRBV3-2); D assignment may be TRBD1 or TRBD2 (5 bases each). This TCR was recovered from an adult in good health. The CDR3 DNA is TGTGCCAGCAGCCAAGCATCTTACGGGGCATACACCGGGGAGCTGTTTTTT. It translates to CASSQASYGAYTGELFF.